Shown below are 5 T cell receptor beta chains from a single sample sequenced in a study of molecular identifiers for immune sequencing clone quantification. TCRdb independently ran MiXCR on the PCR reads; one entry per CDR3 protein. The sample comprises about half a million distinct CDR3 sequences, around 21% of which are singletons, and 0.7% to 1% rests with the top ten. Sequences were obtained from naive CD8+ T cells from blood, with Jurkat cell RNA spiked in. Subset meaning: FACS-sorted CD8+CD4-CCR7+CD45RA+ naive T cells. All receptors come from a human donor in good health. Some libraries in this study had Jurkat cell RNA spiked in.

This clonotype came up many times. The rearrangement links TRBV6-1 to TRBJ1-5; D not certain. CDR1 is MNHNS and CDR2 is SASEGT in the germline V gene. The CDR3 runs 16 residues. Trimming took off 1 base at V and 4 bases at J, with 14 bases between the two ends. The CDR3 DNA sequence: TGTGCCAGCAGTGAAGGAATAACCGTCTATAATCAGCCCCAGCATTTT. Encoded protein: CASSEGITVYNQPQHF.

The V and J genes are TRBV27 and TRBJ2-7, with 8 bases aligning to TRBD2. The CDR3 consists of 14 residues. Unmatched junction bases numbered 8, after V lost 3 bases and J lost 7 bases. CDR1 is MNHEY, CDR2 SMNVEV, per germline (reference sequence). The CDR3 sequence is CASSFGGGRIEQYF. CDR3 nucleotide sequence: TGTGCCAGCAGTTTCGGCGGGGGGCGGATTGAGCAGTACTTC.

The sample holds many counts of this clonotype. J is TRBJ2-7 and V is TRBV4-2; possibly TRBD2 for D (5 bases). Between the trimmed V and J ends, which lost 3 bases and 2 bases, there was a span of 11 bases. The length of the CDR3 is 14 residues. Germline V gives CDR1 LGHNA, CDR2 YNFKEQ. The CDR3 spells CASSHTRAAYEQYF. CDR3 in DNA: TGTGCCAGCAGCCACACGCGGGCGGCCTACGAGCAGTACTTC.

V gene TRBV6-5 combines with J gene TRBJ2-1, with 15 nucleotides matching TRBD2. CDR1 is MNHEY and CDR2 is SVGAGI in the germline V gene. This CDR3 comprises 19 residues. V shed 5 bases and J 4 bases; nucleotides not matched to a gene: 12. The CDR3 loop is CASSQVPGLAGGRYNEQFF. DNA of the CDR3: TGTGCCAGCAGTCAAGTCCCGGGACTAGCGGGGGGCAGATACAATGAGCAGTTCTTC.

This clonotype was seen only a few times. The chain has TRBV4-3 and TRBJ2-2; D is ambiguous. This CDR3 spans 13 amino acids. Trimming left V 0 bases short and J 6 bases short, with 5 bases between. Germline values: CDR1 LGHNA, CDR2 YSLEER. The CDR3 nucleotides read TGCGCCAGCAGCCAAGAAAAGGCCGGGGAGCTGTTTTTT. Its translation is CASSQEKAGELFF.